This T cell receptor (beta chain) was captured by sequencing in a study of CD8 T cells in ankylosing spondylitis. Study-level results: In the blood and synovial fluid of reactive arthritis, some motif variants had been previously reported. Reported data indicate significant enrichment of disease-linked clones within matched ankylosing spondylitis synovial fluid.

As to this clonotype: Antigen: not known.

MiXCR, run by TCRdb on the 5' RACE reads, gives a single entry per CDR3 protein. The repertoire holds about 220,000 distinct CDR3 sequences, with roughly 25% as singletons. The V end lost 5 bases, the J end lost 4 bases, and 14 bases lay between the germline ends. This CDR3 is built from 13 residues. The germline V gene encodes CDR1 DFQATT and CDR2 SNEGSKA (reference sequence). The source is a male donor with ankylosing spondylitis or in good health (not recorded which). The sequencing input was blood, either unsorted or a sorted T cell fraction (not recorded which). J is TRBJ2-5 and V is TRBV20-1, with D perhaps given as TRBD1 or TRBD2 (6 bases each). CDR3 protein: CSARGQGGETQYF. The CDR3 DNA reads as TGCAGTGCTCGGGGGCAGGGCGGAGAGACCCAGTACTTC.